Listed below are T cell receptor beta chains from one sample, sequenced in a study of regulatory T cells in long-lasting Graves disease. Each CDR3 protein is one row after TCRdb ran MiXCR on the multiplex PCR reads. The repertoire holds around 250,000 distinct CDR3 sequences, with about 18% as singletons. These same records also appear under a second study, on T cells in Graves' hyperthyroidism and ophthalmopathy.

This specimen consisted of peripheral blood mononuclear cells (PBMCs), obtained at new diagnosis, from a patient treated with antithyroid drugs. These receptor sequences come from a woman aged 25 to 45 with Graves disease. Both conserved end residues are part of each CDR3. A D gene is named only where the DNA matches it firmly. Rows may omit the clone size; those that give it use once, few, many or a size class.

size: many; D: TRBD2; V: TRBV27; J: TRBJ2-1; CDR3: CASSPPGLAPDEQFF; DNA: TGTGCCAGCAGTCCTCCGGGACTAGCCCCCGATGAGCAGTTCTTC
size: many; D: TRBD1; V: TRBV7-9; J: TRBJ1-5; CDR3: CASSRDRVDQPQHF; DNA: TGTGCCAGCAGCCGGGACAGGGTTGATCAGCCCCAGCATTTT
size: many; D: NA; V: TRBV5-1; J: TRBJ1-2; CDR3: CASSLGGENYGYTF; DNA: TGCGCCAGCAGCCTAGGGGGAGAGAACTATGGCTACACCTTC
size: NA; D: TRBD2; V: TRBV12-3/TRBV12-4; J: TRBJ2-5; CDR3: CASSSVAGGQETQYF; DNA: TGTGCCAGCAGTTCCGTAGCGGGGGGCCAAGAGACCCAGTACTTC
size: many; D: NA; V: TRBV4-1; J: TRBJ1-3; CDR3: CASSQGQIDTIYF; DNA: TGCGCCAGCAGCCAGGGTCAGATAGACACCATATATTTT
size: NA; D: TRBD1; V: TRBV11-3; J: TRBJ2-7; CDR3: CASSESGTGRSYEQYF; DNA: TGTGCCAGCAGCGAGTCCGGGACAGGGAGGTCCTACGAGCAGTACTTC
size: many; D: TRBD1; V: TRBV12-3/TRBV12-4; J: TRBJ2-7; CDR3: CASSLDRDFGSYEQYF; DNA: TGTGCCAGCAGCCTGGACAGGGATTTTGGCTCCTACGAGCAGTACTTC
size: many; D: NA; V: TRBV13; J: TRBJ1-1; CDR3: CASSPRPGANTEAFF; DNA: TGCGCCAGCAGCCCACGACCCGGGGCGAACACTGAAGCTTTCTTT
size: many; D: NA; V: TRBV29-1; J: TRBJ1-4; CDR3: CSVKTTNRLGKLFF; DNA: TGCAGCGTCAAAACGACGAATCGGCTTGGAAAACTGTTTTTT
size: many; D: TRBD2; V: TRBV7-2; J: TRBJ2-5; CDR3: CASSPPWGRGGEETQYF; DNA: TGTGCCAGCAGCCCGCCGTGGGGGCGGGGGGGCGAGGAGACCCAGTACTTC
size: many; D: TRBD1; V: TRBV20-1; J: TRBJ1-2; CDR3: CSAGGDRGSGGYTF; DNA: TGCAGTGCTGGGGGGGACAGGGGTTCCGGCGGCTACACCTTC
size: NA; D: TRBD1; V: TRBV29-1; J: TRBJ1-4; CDR3: CSVGTGSPATNEKLFF; DNA: TGCAGCGTTGGGACAGGATCACCTGCAACTAATGAAAAACTGTTTTTT
size: NA; D: NA; V: TRBV18; J: TRBJ2-2; CDR3: CASSALSNTGELFF; DNA: TGTGCCAGCTCAGCCTTAAGTAACACCGGGGAGCTGTTTTTT
size: few; D: TRBD1; V: TRBV27; J: TRBJ1-2; CDR3: CASSFGQGGYTF; DNA: TGTGCCAGCAGTTTTGGACAGGGGGGCTACACCTTC
size: many; D: NA; V: TRBV12-3/TRBV12-4; J: TRBJ1-2; CDR3: CASSLNARGGYTF; DNA: TGTGCCAGCAGTTTGAATGCGAGGGGAGGCTACACCTTC
size: many; D: TRBD2; V: TRBV4-2; J: TRBJ2-7; CDR3: CASSQDVGTSGREQYF; DNA: TGTGCCAGCAGCCAGGATGTCGGGACTAGCGGACGCGAGCAGTACTTC
size: many; D: NA; V: TRBV13; J: TRBJ1-2; CDR3: CASSLGSGYGYTF; DNA: TGCGCCAGCAGCCTCGGGTCGGGGTATGGCTACACCTTC
size: NA; D: NA; V: TRBV10-3; J: TRBJ2-2; CDR3: CAIRGDAGELFF; DNA: TGTGCCATCAGAGGGGACGCCGGGGAGCTGTTTTTT
size: NA; D: NA; V: TRBV4-2; J: TRBJ1-5; CDR3: CASSQVLSGDQPQHF; DNA: TGTGCCAGCAGCCAAGTTCTATCCGGGGACCAGCCCCAGCATTTT
size: many; D: TRBD2; V: TRBV3-1; J: TRBJ2-1; CDR3: CASSHIAGGSSYNEQFF; DNA: TGTGCCAGCAGCCATATCGCGGGGGGCAGCTCCTACAATGAGCAGTTCTTC
size: many; D: TRBD2; V: TRBV7-4; J: TRBJ2-1; CDR3: CASSFSAGGSSYNEQFF; DNA: TGTGCCAGCAGCTTCTCGGCGGGGGGGAGCTCCTACAATGAGCAGTTCTTC
size: many; D: TRBD1; V: TRBV15; J: TRBJ1-3; CDR3: CATSRSTGGLGNTIYF; DNA: TGTGCCACCAGCAGAAGCACAGGGGGCCTCGGAAACACCATATATTTT
size: NA; D: NA; V: TRBV19; J: TRBJ2-1; CDR3: CASSMITGGVYNEQFF; DNA: TGTGCCAGTAGTATGATCACGGGGGGCGTTTACAATGAGCAGTTCTTC
size: many; D: NA; V: TRBV5-5; J: TRBJ1-1; CDR3: CASRSGTFTEAFF; DNA: TGTGCCAGCAGGTCCGGGACGTTCACTGAAGCTTTCTTT
size: many; D: NA; V: TRBV7-6; J: TRBJ1-5; CDR3: CASSLEASNQPQHF; DNA: TGTGCCAGCAGCTTAGAGGCTAGCAATCAGCCCCAGCATTTT
size: many; D: TRBD2; V: TRBV4-1; J: TRBJ2-3; CDR3: CASSQGVAGGGDTDTQYF; DNA: TGCGCCAGCAGCCAAGGGGTAGCGGGGGGAGGGGACACAGATACGCAGTATTTT
size: many; D: TRBD2; V: TRBV7-3; J: TRBJ2-5; CDR3: CASSLGLAGYQETQYF; DNA: TGTGCCAGCAGCTTAGGACTAGCGGGGTACCAAGAGACCCAGTACTTC
size: many; D: TRBD1; V: TRBV7-6; J: TRBJ1-6; CDR3: CASSSSGTAPSPLHF; DNA: TGTGCCAGCAGCTCCTCCGGGACAGCACCTTCACCCCTCCACTTT
size: many; D: NA; V: TRBV20-1; J: TRBJ2-7; CDR3: CSASRGADEQYF; DNA: TGCAGTGCTAGTCGGGGGGCCGACGAGCAGTACTTC